The 9 T cell receptor beta chains listed next were all sequenced from one sample in a study of CD8+ T cells in alopecia areata. Treatment specified: oral pan-JAK inhibitor, 5-10 mg twice daily. Isolated RNA was reverse transcribed into cDNA used as the sequencing template. The assay was immunoSEQ multiplex PCR, and TCRdb's table has in-frame clones only and misses some. The top ten hold approximately 3.5% of the sample, which has over 150,000 clones, roughly three fifths seen once. Sequencing was performed on CD4+ T cells sorted from blood, taken at week 4, from a patient treated with tofacitinib. The receptors here all came from a human donor with alopecia areata.

This rearrangement joins TRBV15 to TRBJ1-1; D remains unclear. CDR3 length: 15 residues. Looked up from germline, CDR1 is LNHNV and CDR2 is YYDKDF (reference sequence). V lost 0 bases, J lost 7 bases, and 15 bases lay in between. The chain's CDR3 is CATSREGLGSFEAFF. The CDR3 DNA sequence: TGTGCCACCAGCAGAGAAGGTTTAGGGTCCTTTGAAGCTTTCTTT.

The chain carries TRBV19 and TRBJ1-1, with no clear D. V dropped 5 bases and J dropped 0 bases, with 7 bases sitting between them. CDR3 length: 13 residues. Germline loops: CDR1 LNHDA, CDR2 SQIVND (reference sequence). The CDR3 coding sequence is TGTGCCAGTAGTTCGACGGTGAACACTGAAGCTTTCTTT. This codes for CASSSTVNTEAFF.

This chain links TRBV5-1 with TRBJ1-5; the D gene is possibly TRBD1 (5 bases). Germline V lookup: CDR1 SGHRS, CDR2 YFSETQ. V was clipped by 4 bases and J by 2 bases, with 10 bases between them. This CDR3 is 14 amino acids long. The CDR3 reads CASSRGEGNQPQHF. The DNA of the CDR3 is TGCGCCAGCAGCAGGGGAGAGGGCAATCAGCCCCAGCATTTT.

This clone showed up just once. The chain has TRBV5-6 and TRBJ2-1; D is possibly TRBD2 (5 bases). The V end lost 1 base, the J end lost 6 bases, and 11 bases lay between the germline ends. There are 14 residues in the CDR3. The germline CDR1 and CDR2 sequences are SGHDT and YYEEEE. The CDR3 loop is CASSLPDTSNEQFF. The CDR3, as DNA: TGTGCCAGCAGCTTGCCCGACACTAGCAATGAGCAGTTCTTC.

V usage is TRBV7-9 and J usage is TRBJ1-6, with D perhaps TRBD1 (6 bases). The CDR3 contains 15 residues. The V and J ends lost 5 bases and 4 bases respectively, with 12 bases between them. Germline values: CDR1 SEHNR, CDR2 FQNEAQ (reference sequence). The CDR3 region has the DNA TGTGCCAGCAGCCGGACAGTTCCTTATAATTCACCCCTCCACTTT. Translated: CASSRTVPYNSPLHF.

V and J are TRBV5-1 and TRBJ2-2, with D tentatively TRBD1 or TRBD2 (6 bases each). CDR1 is SGHRS, CDR2 YFSETQ, per germline. There are 16 residues in the CDR3. The V end was cut by 0 bases, the J end by 7 bases, with 16 bases between. CDR3 in DNA: TGCGCCAGCAGCTTGGATCGGGGGCATCAAGTCGGGGAGCTGTTTTTT. The encoded protein is CASSLDRGHQVGELFF.

J is TRBJ2-5 and V is TRBV29-1; TRBD1 matches at 8 bases. The V segment lost 7 bases and the J segment 8 bases; nucleotides outside the gene matches: 15. There are 14 residues in the CDR3. Germline lookup yields CDR1 SQVTM and CDR2 ANQGSEA. The DNA for the CDR3 is TGCAGCGCCGACCTTAGGACAGGGAAAGTAACCCAGTACTTC. Protein sequence: CSADLRTGKVTQYF.

The chain uses TRBV18 and TRBJ1-6; TRBD1 matches at 8 bases. With V trimmed by 2 bases and J by 8 bases, 2 bases remained unmatched. CDR1 is KGHSH, CDR2 LQKENI, per germline. The CDR3 runs to 14 residues. CDR3 sequence reads: CASSPDRGHSPLHF. The DNA of the CDR3 is TGTGCCAGCTCACCAGACAGGGGACATTCACCCCTCCACTTT. Full variable domain (missing parts from reference TRBV18 and TRBJ1-6): NAGVMQNPRHLVRRRGQEARLRCSPMKGHSHVYWYRQLPEEGLKFMVYLQKENIIDESGMPKERFSAEFPKEGPSILRIQQVVRGDSAAYFCASSPDRGHSPLHFGNGTRLTVT.

The chain links TRBV18 to TRBJ1-2; TRBD1 might be the D (5 bases). CDR1 is KGHSH and CDR2 is LQKENI in the germline V gene. The CDR3 runs to 14 residues. The ends were cut back, 3 bases at V and 11 bases at J, with 19 bases in the middle. The CDR3 nucleotides read TGTGCCAGCTCACCCACGGCAGAGGGGTTTGATTACACCTTC. Its translation: CASSPTAEGFDYTF. Full variable domain (rest looked up from reference TRBV18 and TRBJ1-2): NAGVMQNPRHLVRRRGQEARLRCSPMKGHSHVYWYRQLPEEGLKFMVYLQKENIIDESGMPKERFSAEFPKEGPSILRIQQVVRGDSAAYFCASSPTAEGFDYTFGSGTRLTVV.